The text below deals with one TCR beta chain. It lacks a known antigen. Base qualities are missing; no much larger clone stands one base away. This record comes from a study of technical replicates of blood from four donors (dated by TCRdb to the late 2010s). CDR1 MNHEY and CDR2 SMNVEV were looked up in the germline V gene (reference sequence). From its cysteine to its phenylalanine, the CDR3 spans 14 amino acids. Only the CDR3 region is kept as DNA, spanning 42 bases read in frame from base 1. Between the V and J ends, shortened by 4 bases and 2 bases respectively, the junction contains 10 bases. The receptor library was made with the immunoSEQ multiplex PCR assay. Drawn from immuneACCESS, this table holds only the in-frame rearrangements with V and J called that TCRdb kept. Clones are partly lost; checked studies trace under half to an unresolved V gene and leave the rest unexplained. This sample has fewer than 75,000 clones in its table, and 93% of those were observed once. The ten biggest clones cover approximately 0.25% of the sample.

Sequenced: T cells isolated from PBMCs. The chain links TRBV27 with TRBJ2-3; TRBD1 could be the D gene, as 6 bases match. The source is a human donor in good health. The base sequence is TGTGCCAGCAGTTGGGGGCGCTCCACAGATACGCAGTATTTT. Its translation is CASSWGRSTDTQYF.